This TCR beta chain appears in the sequencing data of a study of shared clonotypes between healthy human individuals. CD8 memory was a combination of CD45RO+ cells and CCR7-negative CD45RA+ TemRA cells. Whole-study results and caveats: Sharing of clonotypes among donors was expected to vary with sequencing depth. Researchers sampled only blood; tissue repertoires likely differ.

The deep-level immunoSEQ assay was used. Generated by immunoSEQ multiplex PCR, the TCRdb table keeps only in-frame clones and is missing some. In the table there are roughly 76,000 clones, 60% to 80% of which are singletons. V shed 1 base and J shed 9 bases, with 25 bases lying between them. The CDR3 totals 18 residues. Germline V gives CDR1 SGHVS, CDR2 FQNEAQ. In this sample, this clone turned up a few times. Its cognate antigen is unknown. This TCR was sampled from a young man in good health. This chain joins TRBV7-8 and TRBJ2-1, with D uncertain. Source material: memory CD8+ T cells sorted from blood. The subset here: CD45RO+ cells pooled with CCR7-negative TemRA cells. Here the CDR3 DNA reads TGTGCCAGCAGCTTAGGCGAAGTTGTTCAGGTTTCCTACGGTGAGCAGTTCTTC. Its protein product is CASSLGEVVQVSYGEQFF.